Listed below are T cell receptor beta chains from one sample, sequenced in a study of T cells in localized non-small cell lung cancer. Generated by immunoSEQ multiplex PCR, the TCRdb table keeps only in-frame clones and is missing some. The sample shows approximately 25,000 clones, 80% to 95% of them seen only once. The sample was peripheral blood, taken before any cancer treatment. The source is a woman aged 40-69 years with stage I lung adenocarcinoma. The CDR3 runs from the conserved cysteine through the conserved F or W. The D gene is left open where the match is weak. Some rows mark clone size as missing; the rest say once, few, many or name a class of expanded clone.

v_call	j_call	clone_size	d_call	cdr3_nt	cdr3_aa
TRBV7-5	TRBJ2-7	NA	NA	TGTGCCAGAAGCTTAGCGAGGGCTAGCGGGGTCAGAGAGCAGTACTTC	CARSLARASGVREQYF
TRBV7-9	TRBJ2-7	NA	NA	TGTGCCAGCAGCTTTGGGGTGTCGTCTACTGACTACGAGCAGTACTTC	CASSFGVSSTDYEQYF
TRBV19	TRBJ2-4	NA	NA	TGTGCCAGTAGTCTTGGGGGCCACTTGGAAAACATTCAGTACTTC	CASSLGGHLENIQYF
TRBV7-2	TRBJ2-5	NA	NA	TGTGCCAGCAGCTTTAGGACACGGGGGCGAGAGACCCAGTACTTC	CASSFRTRGRETQYF
TRBV4-2	TRBJ1-4	once	NA	TGTGCCAGCAGCCAAGATCAAGTTGATGGAGGAAAACTGTTTTTT	CASSQDQVDGGKLFF
TRBV7-6	TRBJ2-1	NA	TRBD1	TGTGCCAGCAGCCGGACAGGGGAGGGTGAGCAGTTCTTC	CASSRTGEGEQFF
TRBV7-2	TRBJ2-5	NA	TRBD2	TGTGCCAGCAGCTTATGGGGGGGGACCCAAGAGACCCAGTACTTC	CASSLWGGTQETQYF
TRBV4-2	TRBJ2-3	NA	TRBD2	TGTGCCAGCAGCCACCCCTTTGGACTAGCGGGGATTACAGATACGCAGTATTTT	CASSHPFGLAGITDTQYF
TRBV4-3	TRBJ1-1	NA	TRBD1	TGCGCCAGCAGCCATCAAACAGGGGACGCGGAAGCTTTCTTT	CASSHQTGDAEAFF
TRBV11-2	TRBJ1-2	NA	NA	TGTGCCAGCAGCTTAACGGGTATGCGGACGAATGGCTACACCTTC	CASSLTGMRTNGYTF
TRBV6-4	TRBJ2-6	NA	NA	TGTGCCAGCAGTGACTCTCCGGGGTACGGGGCCAACGTCCTGACTTTC	CASSDSPGYGANVLTF